The sequence of this TCR beta chain was determined in a study of blood T cell repertoires in COVID-19. Study-level background: Both acute and convalescent COVID-19 samples were obtained from the United States, Italy and Spain. Sources were T cells, B-cell-depleted T cells, or PBMCs; the material itself was cDNA or gDNA.

Authors' data handling: Researchers report that nucleated cell counts were estimated from reference gene primer amplification. The data were produced by immunoSEQ multiplex PCR, yet TCRdb's version contains in-frame clones alone and is incomplete. V and J calls and clone size are as listed in that table; D and trimming were resolved from the DNA. This table holds around 81,000 clones, around 90% found once. V dropped 4 bases and J dropped 0; count of bases not matched to a gene: 4. The CDR3 length is 15 residues. CDR1 and CDR2 from the germline V gene are KGHDR and SFDVKD. The chain recombines TRBV24-1 with TRBJ1-2; 7 nucleotides agree with TRBD1. This clonotype originated in a man between 65 and 80 years old with acute or convalescent COVID-19. The source material was peripheral blood. CDR3 loop: CATSDRDSSNYGYTF. Here the CDR3 DNA reads TGTGCCACCAGTGACCGGGACAGTTCTAACTATGGCTACACCTTC.